This paragraph reports one TCR beta chain. Its antigen remains unknown. This entry comes from a study of cytomegalovirus exposure and HLA in healthy donors. Study-wide background: The Caucasian-associated ancestry cluster contained 75% to 85% of the approximately 400 genotyped donors.

PCR used 60 Vbeta primers and 13 Jbeta primers. Clones were read by immunoSEQ multiplex PCR, and TCRdb kept only the in-frame ones, dropping some. The sample has about 160,000 clones, roughly 80% seen once. Trimming cost V 6 bases and J 4 bases, with 15 bases left between them. The V gene's germline CDR1 is LNHDA and CDR2 SQIVND (reference sequence). CDR3 length: 14 amino acids. Overall study results and limits: A few CMV-associated chains proved CMV antigen-specific in vitro.

This donor's CMV serostatus went unrecorded. Sequencing was done on a sample of PBMCs. This TCR was recovered from a human donor in good health. The genes are TRBV19 and TRBJ1-2; TRBD1 is a possible D gene (6 bases). The CDR3 DNA is TGTGCCAGTAGCCCAGACCGGGACACCTATGGCTACACCTTC. Protein: CASSPDRDTYGYTF.